One and the same sample provided the 31 T cell receptor beta chains below, sequenced in a study of CD8+CD57+ T cells in acquired aplastic anemia. Patients included in sequencing had previously demonstrated CD8+CD57+ cell expansion by flow cytometry. Template material for TCR beta VDJ and CDR3 profiling consisted of genomic DNA. Via MiXCR, TCRdb re-called the reads, giving one row per CDR3 protein. The sample includes about 160,000 distinct CDR3 sequences, 45% to 55% of them seen just once. Sequenced sample: sorted CD4+, CD8+, or CD8+CD57+ T cells (not recorded which) from PBMCs. The receptor source for this set is a human donor with aplastic anemia.

This clonotype was detected many times. The chain is built from TRBV11-3 and TRBJ1-1, with D tentatively TRBD1 (6 bases). The V and J ends lost 5 bases and 6 bases respectively, with 16 bases between them. From germline, CDR1 is SGHNT and CDR2 YENEEA. The CDR3 is 14 residues long. The CDR3 is CASSPDGQTPEAFF. Here the CDR3 DNA reads TGTGCCAGCAGCCCTGACGGACAGACACCTGAAGCTTTCTTT.

This chain joins TRBV11-1 and TRBJ2-1; 7 nucleotides align to TRBD2. The trim removed 8 bases at V and 9 bases at J, leaving 13 bases unmatched. Germline V gene data show CDR1 as SGHAT and CDR2 as FQDESV (reference sequence). CDR3 length: 14 amino acids. The CDR3: CASSESAGAAEQFF. In DNA form, the CDR3 reads TGTGCCAGCTCTGAGTCGGCGGGAGCCGCTGAGCAGTTCTTC.

In its sample, this clonotype was seen many times. The chain combines TRBV9 with TRBJ2-7, with 7 bases that match TRBD2. Germline assignment: CDR1 SGDLS and CDR2 YYNGEE. CDR3 length equals 14 residues. The V segment lost 0 bases and the J segment 2 bases; nucleotides outside the gene matches: 2. The CDR3 reads CASSVGGSAYEQYF. The DNA for the CDR3 is TGTGCCAGCAGCGTAGGCGGGAGCGCCTACGAGCAGTACTTC.

This chain links TRBV2 with TRBJ2-1, with 8 bases fitting TRBD2. The ends lost 2 bases at V and 7 bases at J; junction bases unmatched: 4. Germline V gives CDR1 SNHLY, CDR2 FYNNEI. The CDR3 is 14 residues long. CDR3 sequence (DNA): TGTGCCAGCAGTGAAAGGGTAGCGGGAAATGAGCAGTTCTTC. Translated: CASSERVAGNEQFF.

This clonotype was seen only once. A junction boundary mismatches the germline segment, possibly from a read error. The chain links TRBV7-9 to TRBJ1-6; D is ambiguous. The CDR3 has 13 residues. CDR1 and CDR2 (germline): SEHNR, FQNEAQ (reference sequence). The CDR3 DNA sequence: TGCGCCAGCAGCTTGGGAGTCGGATCACCCCTCCACTTT. Its protein is CASSLGVGSPLHF.

As to this clonotype: A read error may produce the germline difference seen at one junction end. V is TRBV20-1 and J is TRBJ2-7; 8 bases align to TRBD1. This CDR3 has 16 amino acids. Germline lookup yields CDR1 DFQATT and CDR2 SNEGSKA (reference sequence). The CDR3 coding sequence is TGCAGTGCCAGAGACCAAGCCGGACAGGGACCCTACGAGCAGTACTTC. Amino acids: CSARDQAGQGPYEQYF.

V gene TRBV4-1 combines with J gene TRBJ1-2; 7 nucleotides line up with TRBD1. After removal of 6 bases from V and 7 bases from J, the junction contained 11 bases not matched to a gene. The germline gives CDR1 MGHRA, CDR2 YSYEKL. The CDR3 consists of 14 residues. CDR3 nucleotide sequence: TGCGCCAGCAGTCCTAGTGAGGGGGCGGGTGGCTACACCTTC. This translates into CASSPSEGAGGYTF.

The chain has TRBV24-1 and TRBJ1-5; no reliable D call. Germline V gives CDR1 KGHDR, CDR2 SFDVKD. This CDR3 spans 14 amino acids. V lost 0 bases and J lost 0, with 2 bases in between. The CDR3 region has the DNA TGTGCCACCAGTGATTTGCATAGCAATCAGCCCCAGCATTTT. Translation: CATSDLHSNQPQHF.

Notes on this clonotype: An end of the junction does not agree with germline; a read error may underlie this. The J gene is TRBJ1-3, the V gene TRBV2, with no clear D. The CDR3 contains 11 residues. From germline, CDR1 is SNHLY and CDR2 FYNNEI. CDR3 nucleotide sequence: TGTGCCAGCAGCGAAGCGAACACCATATATTTT. Its translation: CASSEANTIYF.

The chain has TRBV2 and TRBJ2-2; TRBD1 matches 8 bases. The junction had 14 bases not matched to a gene; V was cut back by 4 bases and J by 7 bases. The CDR3 covers 17 residues. From germline, CDR1 is SNHLY and CDR2 FYNNEI. In DNA, the CDR3 is TGTGCCAGCAGTGGACTACGGACAGGGAGCTACGGCGGGGAGCTGTTTTTT. Translated, it gives CASSGLRTGSYGGELFF.

This clonotype has only a few counts. The chain carries TRBV28 and TRBJ1-5; no reliable D call. Germline V gives CDR1 MDHEN, CDR2 SYDVKM. V lost 7 bases and J lost 4, with 8 bases in between. The CDR3 has 12 residues. The CDR3 reads CASMKVNQPQHF. The DNA for the CDR3 is TGTGCCAGCATGAAGGTAAATCAGCCCCAGCATTTT.

Concerning this clonotype: A junction boundary mismatches the germline segment, possibly from a read error. The chain is built from TRBV7-7 and TRBJ2-5, with D hard to call. Looked up from germline, CDR1 is SSHAT and CDR2 is FNYEAQ (reference sequence). The CDR3 has 14 residues. The CDR3 bases are TGTGCTAGCAGCTTAGGACGGTCCCAAGAGACCCAGTACTTC. Translated: CASSLGRSQETQYF.

This clonotype has a count of ten or more. V and J are TRBV5-7 and TRBJ1-4, with a weak D call TRBD1 (6 bases). TRBV5-7 is classed as an ORF, of uncertain function. The CDR3 totals 14 residues. The V end lost 4 bases, the J end lost 8 bases, and 15 bases lay between the germline ends. CDR3 in amino acids: CASSPRGGYEKLFF. The CDR3, as DNA: TGTGCCAGCAGCCCTAGGGGGGGGTACGAAAAACTGTTTTTT.

This clonotype occurred many times. The chain couples TRBV6-5 to TRBJ1-2; tentatively, D is TRBD1 (5 bases). Deletions cut 4 bases from V and 4 bases from J, with 10 bases between. This CDR3 has 13 residues. Germline CDR1 MNHEY, CDR2 SVGAGI. The CDR3 DNA reads as TGTGCCAGCAGTTTCGACAGCCCCTATGGCTACACCTTC. This gives the protein CASSFDSPYGYTF.

This chain links TRBV2 with TRBJ1-1; TRBD1 is a possible D gene (6 bases). Trimming shortened V by 8 bases and J by 1 base, and 11 bases separated the two germline ends. Germline V gene lookup returns CDR1 SNHLY and CDR2 FYNNEI. This CDR3 comprises 13 residues. CDR3: CASRGQANTEAFF. CDR3 sequence (DNA): TGTGCCAGCCGGGGGCAGGCGAACACTGAAGCTTTCTTT. The complete variable domain, with remaining parts taken from reference TRBV2 and TRBJ1-1, reads EPEVTQTPSHQVTQMGQEVILRCVPISNHLYFYWYRQILGQKVEFLVSFYNNEISEKSEIFDDQFSVERPDGSNFTLKIRSTKLEDSAMYFCASRGQANTEAFFGQGTRLTVV.

This clonotype was found many times. The V call is TRBV20-1, the J call TRBJ2-1; 8 bases are a match to TRBD2. The V segment lost 6 bases and the J segment 0 bases; nucleotides outside the gene matches: 7. There are 15 residues in the CDR3. Germline CDR1 DFQATT, CDR2 SNEGSKA (reference sequence). CDR3 loop: CSAPGLAGSYNEQFF. Here the CDR3 DNA reads TGCAGTGCCCCCGGACTAGCAGGCTCCTACAATGAGCAGTTCTTC.

This clonotype showed up many times. The chain uses TRBV5-1 and TRBJ2-7; no clear D gene. Germline CDR1 reads SGHRS; CDR2 reads YFSETQ. V was cut by 5 bases and J by 0 bases, with 12 bases left in between. The CDR3 is 14 amino acids. In DNA form, the CDR3 reads TGCGCCAGCAGAATAGGGTTCAGCTCCTACGAGCAGTACTTC. This translates into CASRIGFSSYEQYF.

V gene TRBV7-2 combines with J gene TRBJ2-7; 11 bases are shared with TRBD2. The V segment lost 5 bases and the J segment 9 bases; nucleotides outside the gene matches: 6. Germline values: CDR1 SGHTA, CDR2 FQGNSA. This CDR3 is 13 amino acids long. In DNA form, the CDR3 reads TGTGCCAGCAGCCCGCCGGGACTAGCGGTGCAGTACTTC. It encodes CASSPPGLAVQYF. Combining the CDR3 with reference TRBV7-2 and TRBJ2-7 gives the whole variable domain GAGVSQSPSNKVTEKGKDVELRCDPISGHTALYWYRQSLGQGLEFLIYFQGNSAPDKSGLPSDRFSAERTGGSVSTLTIQRTQQEDSAVYLCASSPPGLAVQYFGPGTRLTVT.

Comment on this clonotype: It may be a read error: a sequence one base away is much more abundant. This sequence joins TRBV6-5 and TRBJ1-2, with D perhaps matching TRBD1 (5 bases). Germline V lookup: CDR1 MNHEY, CDR2 SVGAGI. The CDR3 extends over 16 amino acids. CDR3: CTSSYSSRAKNYGYTF. CDR3 coding DNA: TGTACCAGCAGTTACTCGAGCAGGGCGAAGAACTATGGCTACACCTTC.

V and J are TRBV12-3 or TRBV12-4 and TRBJ2-2; no firm D call. The CDR3 length is 10 residues. V lost 3 bases, J lost 8 bases, and 1 base lay in between. The CDR3 loop reads CASSFGELFF. In DNA form, the CDR3 reads TGTGCCAGCAGTTTTGGGGAGCTGTTTTTT.

Ten or more counts support this clonotype. The chain employs TRBV20-1 and TRBJ1-2, with D unclear. This CDR3 region has 12 residues. Trimming left V 5 bases short and J 4 bases short, with 11 bases between. Germline V gene lookup returns CDR1 DFQATT and CDR2 SNEGSKA (reference sequence). This chain's CDR3 is CSASSTGYGYTF. The CDR3 DNA reads TGCAGTGCTTCCTCCACTGGCTATGGCTACACCTTC.

The J gene is TRBJ2-1, the V gene TRBV19, with TRBD2 matching over 10 bases. The germline V gene encodes CDR1 LNHDA and CDR2 SQIVND (reference sequence). The ends lost 9 bases at V and 1 base at J; junction bases unmatched: 6. This CDR3 comprises 15 residues. This CDR3 is CASRVSGRSYNEQFF. The CDR3 coding sequence is TGTGCCAGCAGAGTTAGCGGGAGGTCCTACAATGAGCAGTTCTTC.

There are many counts of this clonotype. The chain carries TRBV6-1 and TRBJ1-1; maybe TRBD1 (5 bases). The CDR3 covers 14 residues. Per germline, CDR1 MNHNS and CDR2 SASEGT. Trimming left V 8 bases short and J 6 bases short, with 19 bases between. CDR3 amino acids: CASHFGGALAEAFF. The DNA of the CDR3 is TGTGCCAGCCATTTCGGAGGGGCCTTGGCTGAAGCTTTCTTT.

In the case of this clonotype: An end of the junction does not agree with germline; a read error may underlie this. The rearrangement uses TRBV5-1 and TRBJ2-6, with TRBD1 matching 8 bases. This CDR3 comprises 16 residues. Germline CDR1 SGHRS, CDR2 YFSETQ. The CDR3 nucleotides are TGCGCCAGCAGCTTAGGAGGGACGCAGGGGGCCAACGTCCTGGCTTTC. Its translation is CASSLGGTQGANVLAF.

This clonotype has a single count. This CDR3 reads CASSLVGPGETQYF. The CDR3 DNA is TGTGCCAGCAGCTTAGTCGGACCTGGGGAGACCCAGTACTTC. The V and J genes are TRBV7-9 and TRBJ2-5; no clear D. V lost 1 base and J lost 5, with 11 bases in between. From germline, CDR1 is SEHNR and CDR2 FQNEAQ (reference sequence). CDR3 length equals 14 residues.

The chain combines TRBV29-1 with TRBJ1-2; D possibly corresponds to TRBD1 (6 bases). Germline assignment: CDR1 SQVTM and CDR2 ANQGSEA. The V end lost 6 bases, the J end lost 8 bases, and 13 bases lay between the germline ends. The CDR3 length is 11 residues. CDR3 amino acids: CSVIGGRGYTF. As DNA, the CDR3 is TGCAGCGTCATAGGGGGAAGAGGCTACACCTTC.

Many counts were recorded for this clonotype. The V gene is TRBV6-4, the J gene TRBJ2-1, with TRBD1 matching over 9 bases. V gave up 8 bases and J gave up 7 bases; unmatched junction bases: 9. This CDR3 is built from 14 residues. Germline values: CDR1 MRHNA, CDR2 SNTAGT. The CDR3 spells CASGRGQGSNEQFF. The CDR3 DNA reads as TGTGCCAGCGGGAGGGGACAGGGATCGAATGAGCAGTTCTTC.

The rearrangement joins TRBV19 to TRBJ2-7; 13 bases agree with TRBD2. V gave up 4 bases and J gave up 10 bases; unmatched junction bases: 13. CDR1 is LNHDA and CDR2 is SQIVND in the germline V gene (reference sequence). This CDR3 is built from 16 residues. The CDR3 sequence is CASSTWTSGSLPPQYF. The CDR3 DNA follows: TGTGCCAGTAGTACTTGGACTAGCGGGAGCCTCCCACCTCAGTACTTC.

At least ten counts were recorded for this clonotype. V is TRBV5-1 and J is TRBJ1-2, with no clear D. The CDR3 is 14 amino acids. Germline values: CDR1 SGHRS, CDR2 YFSETQ. V was shortened by 0 bases and J by 1 base, with 7 bases between the two germline ends. Here the CDR3 DNA reads TGCGCCAGCAGCTTGGTCCCGGATAACTATGGCTACACCTTC. Protein: CASSLVPDNYGYTF.

This clonotype was observed many times. The V and J genes are TRBV20-1 and TRBJ2-1; 13 nucleotides match TRBD2. The ends lost 6 bases at V and 4 bases at J; junction bases unmatched: 12. The CDR3 contains 17 residues. The V gene's germline CDR1 is DFQATT and CDR2 SNEGSKA (reference sequence). CDR3 DNA sequence: TGCAGTGCGAGAACGGGGACTAGCGGGACTTTATACAATGAGCAGTTCTTC. Residues: CSARTGTSGTLYNEQFF.

The table lists this clonotype with many counts. V usage is TRBV2 and J usage is TRBJ1-4; D may be TRBD1 (6 bases). The CDR3 loop spans 12 amino acids. Germline CDR1 is SNHLY and CDR2 is FYNNEI. Deletions cut 9 bases from V and 8 bases from J, with 13 bases between. The CDR3 DNA follows: TGTGCCAGTCTACTAGGGGGAGAAAAACTGTTTTTT. Translating it yields CASLLGGEKLFF.